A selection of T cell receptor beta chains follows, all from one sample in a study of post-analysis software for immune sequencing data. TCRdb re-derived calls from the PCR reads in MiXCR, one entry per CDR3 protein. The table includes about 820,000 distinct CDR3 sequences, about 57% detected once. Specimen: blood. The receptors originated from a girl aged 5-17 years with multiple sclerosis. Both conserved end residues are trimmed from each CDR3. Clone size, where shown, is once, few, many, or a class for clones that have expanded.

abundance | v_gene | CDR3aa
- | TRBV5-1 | ASSSEPPGLAGGKSDEQF
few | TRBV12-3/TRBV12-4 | ASIADPTDTQY
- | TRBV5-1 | ASSLGGSYTDTQY
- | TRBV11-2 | ASSLGLAKYNEQF
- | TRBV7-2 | ASSYRGGPYNEQF
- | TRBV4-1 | ASSQAGPPSYEQY
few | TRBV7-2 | ASSSSYSYEQY
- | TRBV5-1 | ASSFGISYEQY
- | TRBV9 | ASSVGSGGVLAKNIQY
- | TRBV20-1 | SAIDSHTQY
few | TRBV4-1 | ASSQEVGQGAGEAF
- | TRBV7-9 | ASSLLSSEKTQY
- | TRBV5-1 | ASSVTGGSNYGYT
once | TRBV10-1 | TSSVSSTDTQY
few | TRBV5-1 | ASSLVGNSPLH
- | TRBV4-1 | ASSQVLLAGGADNEQF
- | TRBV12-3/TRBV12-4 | ASSLFRGTEKLF
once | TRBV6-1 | ASRADRGMETQY
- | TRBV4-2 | ASSQDQRAVDTQY
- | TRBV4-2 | ASSQERQGQFYGYT
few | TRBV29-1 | SVGEGRTEAF
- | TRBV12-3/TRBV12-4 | ASRSGSGANALT
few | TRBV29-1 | SVLPGPRGGGKTQY
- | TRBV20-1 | SARPGTSGRSRPVYEQY
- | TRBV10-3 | AISAGTVYEQY
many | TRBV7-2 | ASSPSGTLSSYEQY
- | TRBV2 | ASSGALASGVDEQF
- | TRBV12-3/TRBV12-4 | ASSSRDARETQY
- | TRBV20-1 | SASKGGGGSYEQY
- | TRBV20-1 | SARDLISYEQY
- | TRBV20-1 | SATVGNRYNEQF
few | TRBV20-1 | SARTGRNEQF
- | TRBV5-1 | ASSYTGQGASNEQF
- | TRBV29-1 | SVWGGVGVSQY
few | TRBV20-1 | SASPGLAGARTQY
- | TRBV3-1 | ASSQDPFSYEQY
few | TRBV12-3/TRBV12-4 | ASSSSSGSGYT
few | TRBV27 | ASSLLSGGETQY
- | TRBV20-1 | SARDRWRFKAYGYT
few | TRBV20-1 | SARVGRATGELF
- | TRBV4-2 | ASSPGALAGPTADTQY
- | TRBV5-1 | ASSLGQLAGSQETQY
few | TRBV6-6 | ASRNRLTDNEQF
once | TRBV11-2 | ASSLDSYPSNEQF